The 20 T cell receptor beta chains given below trace back to one sample, sequenced in a study of shared clonotypes between healthy human individuals (dated by TCRdb to the early 2020s). Library preparation used the immunoSEQ multiplex PCR assay. As stored in TCRdb, this immuneACCESS dataset retains in-frame rearrangements with V and J assigned. A fraction of the clones does not appear; measured against another copy, unresolved V genes explain less than half of the discrepancy, and the remainder lacks a known reason. The sample profile shows around 2.1 million clones; nearly 97% of them were found once. The ten top clones hold roughly 0.13% of the sample. Sequencing input: naive CD4+ T cells sorted from blood. The sample's cell subset or site label, in plain terms: CD45RA+ positively selected. All receptors come from a man between 18 and 35 years old in good health.

This rearrangement joins TRBV18 to TRBJ2-7; 8 bases are shared with TRBD1. V lost 5 bases and J lost 2; bases outside the gene matches: 5. Looked up from germline, CDR1 is KGHSH and CDR2 is LQKENI. The CDR3 runs to 14 residues. CDR3 protein: CASSAGTGAYEQYF. The CDR3 DNA reads as TGTGCCAGCTCAGCCGGGACAGGAGCCTACGAGCAGTACTTC.

The chain uses TRBV10-3 and TRBJ1-2; 11 positions agree with TRBD1. The germline CDR1 and CDR2 sequences are ENHRY and SYGVKD. V lost 5 bases, J lost 3 bases, and 11 bases stayed unmatched. There are 17 residues in the CDR3. CDR3 bases: TGTGCCATCAGTCCGGGGACGGACAGGGGGCCGTACTATGGCTACACCTTC. Its translation: CAISPGTDRGPYYGYTF.

V usage is TRBV6-5 and J usage is TRBJ2-7; TRBD1 or TRBD2 may be the D gene (5 bases each). CDR3 length: 14 amino acids. Germline-derived CDR1 and CDR2 are MNHEY and SVGAGI. V was pared by 4 bases and J by 3 bases, with 13 bases between. This CDR3 reads CASSSYKGSYEQYF. DNA of the CDR3: TGTGCCAGCAGTTCCTATAAGGGGAGCTACGAGCAGTACTTC.

This chain joins TRBV27 and TRBJ1-2; D gene uncertain. Germline CDR1 is MNHEY and CDR2 is SMNVEV (reference sequence). V was cut by 2 bases and J by 2 bases, with 12 bases left in between. This CDR3 is 15 amino acids long. DNA for the CDR3: TGTGCCAGCAGTTTAGCCGCCTCGGGGAACTATGGCTACACCTTC. The encoded protein is CASSLAASGNYGYTF.

The CDR3 DNA follows: TGTGCCAGCAGCTTAACCGGTGAGCAGCCCCAGCATTTT. It codes for CASSLTGEQPQHF. The rearrangement uses TRBV7-9 and TRBJ1-5; no definite D call. V was shortened by 2 bases and J by 7 bases, with 9 bases between the two germline ends. The CDR3 is made up of 13 amino acids. Per germline, CDR1 SEHNR and CDR2 FQNEAQ (reference sequence).

V usage is TRBV25-1 and J usage is TRBJ2-7; D not resolved. V was trimmed by 2 bases and J by 2 bases, leaving 13 bases between them. This CDR3 is built from 15 residues. CDR1 is MGHDK, CDR2 SYGVNS, per germline. CDR3 residues: CASSEGEGSAYEQYF. The CDR3 DNA is TGTGCCAGCAGTGAAGGGGAAGGGTCCGCCTACGAGCAGTACTTC.

The chain uses TRBV6-5 and TRBJ2-4; D could derive from TRBD1 or TRBD2 (5 bases each). Germline values: CDR1 MNHEY, CDR2 SVGAGI. This CDR3 has 13 residues. V lost 5 bases and J 4 bases, leaving 9 bases between the germline ends. The CDR3 here is CASSRDHKNIQYF. For the CDR3, the DNA is TGTGCCAGCAGTCGGGACCATAAAAACATTCAGTACTTC.

The rearrangement joins TRBV6-1 to TRBJ2-4; 7 bases are a match to TRBD1. Germline-derived CDR1 and CDR2 are MNHNS and SASEGT. The V gene end was trimmed by 4 bases and the J gene end by 8 bases; junction bases not matched to a gene: 8. The CDR3 loop spans 14 amino acids. CDR3: CASSVQGRVDIQYF. CDR3 nucleotides: TGTGCCAGCAGTGTACAGGGGCGGGTGGACATTCAGTACTTC.

This rearrangement joins TRBV6-1 to TRBJ2-2; 7 positions match TRBD2. V lost 8 bases, J lost 3 bases, and 3 bases stayed unmatched. The CDR3 totals 13 residues. Germline V gene data show CDR1 as MNHNS and CDR2 as SASEGT. Written as DNA, the CDR3 is TGTGCCAGCGGGAGGGCCGACACCGGGGAGCTGTTTTTT. The encoded protein is CASGRADTGELFF.

The chain links TRBV5-1 to TRBJ2-7; 9 nucleotides align to TRBD1. Germline loops: CDR1 SGHRS, CDR2 YFSETQ. V shed 2 bases, J shed 3 bases, and the junction held 6 bases outside the gene matches. The length of the CDR3 is 15 residues. CDR3 region: CASSLQGAGSYEQYF. CDR3 nucleotide sequence: TGCGCCAGCAGCTTACAGGGGGCGGGGAGCTACGAGCAGTACTTC.

This chain joins TRBV4-1 and TRBJ2-1, with D tentatively TRBD2 (5 bases). The V end was cut by 2 bases, the J end by 15 bases, with 20 bases between. The CDR3 totals 14 residues. Per the germline V gene, CDR1 is MGHRA and CDR2 is YSYEKL. The CDR3 DNA is TGCGCCAGCAGCCAACTTTCTGGACTCCCCAACCCGTTCTTC. Translated: CASSQLSGLPNPFF.

This clone was seen only once. The CDR3 DNA sequence: TGTGCCTGGAGTGTCGGGACTAGCTCCTATAATTCACCCCTCCACTTT. Its protein is CAWSVGTSSYNSPLHF. J is TRBJ1-6 and V is TRBV30, with TRBD1 as a possible D gene (5 bases). Deletions cut 0 bases from V and 0 bases from J, with 9 bases between. Looked up from germline, CDR1 is GTSNPN and CDR2 is SVGIG (reference sequence). The CDR3 contains 16 residues.

The CDR3 reads CAITRTGVYGYTF. The DNA of the CDR3 is TGTGCCATCACCCGGACAGGAGTCTATGGCTACACCTTC. This rearrangement joins TRBV10-3 to TRBJ1-2, with 7 nucleotides matching TRBD1. The V gene's germline CDR1 is ENHRY and CDR2 SYGVKD. The J segment lost 4 bases and the V segment lost 7 bases, leaving 6 bases of the junction unmatched. This CDR3 has 13 residues.

This chain links TRBV6-1 with TRBJ2-7, with D possibly TRBD1 on 5 matching bases. The germline V gene has CDR1 MNHNS and CDR2 SASEGT. This CDR3 has 15 amino acids. V dropped 4 bases and J dropped 0 bases, with 13 bases sitting between them. The CDR3 sequence: CASSVGVPLSYEQYF. The DNA for the CDR3 is TGTGCCAGCAGTGTAGGGGTGCCCCTCTCCTACGAGCAGTACTTC.

The chain recombines TRBV7-2 with TRBJ1-5, with a weak D call TRBD1 (6 bases). Germline V lookup: CDR1 SGHTA, CDR2 FQGNSA. The ends were cut back, 2 bases at V and 5 bases at J, with 10 bases in the middle. This CDR3 comprises 14 residues. Here the CDR3 reads CASSLYEGDQPQHF. Written as DNA, the CDR3 is TGTGCCAGCAGCTTATATGAGGGGGATCAGCCCCAGCATTTT.

The chain uses TRBV5-6 and TRBJ2-2; 9 bases fit TRBD1. The trim removed 0 bases at V and 7 bases at J, leaving 4 bases unmatched. The germline V gene has CDR1 SGHDT and CDR2 YYEEEE. The length of the CDR3 is 15 residues. CDR3 in amino acids: CASSLGDRDDGELFF. As DNA, the CDR3 is TGTGCCAGCAGCTTGGGGGACAGGGACGACGGGGAGCTGTTTTTT.

V is TRBV30 and J is TRBJ1-3, with D unresolved. V dropped 2 bases and J dropped 1 base, with 12 bases sitting between them. The CDR3 is made up of 15 amino acids. CDR1 and CDR2 from the germline V gene are GTSNPN and SVGIG (reference sequence). The CDR3 spells CAWSPRERSGNTIYF. CDR3 bases: TGTGCCTGGAGTCCACGAGAGCGGTCTGGAAACACCATATATTTT. Drawing the rest from reference TRBV30 and TRBJ1-3, the complete variable domain is SQTIHQWPATLVQPVGSPLSLECTVEGTSNPNLYWYRQAAGRGLQLLFYSVGIGQISSEVPQNLSASRPQDRQFILSSKKLLLSDSGFYLCAWSPRERSGNTIYFGEGSWLTVV.

The sample holds one count of this clone. Other DNA sequences from this sample encode an identical CDR3 as well. The chain combines TRBV5-1 with TRBJ2-3; D is unresolved. CDR1 is SGHRS, CDR2 YFSETQ, per germline. The CDR3 spans 15 residues. V lost 0 bases to trimming and J lost 2 bases, with 10 bases between them. CDR3 nucleotides: TGCGCCAGCAGCTTGGTAGGCCAGTTCACAGATACGCAGTATTTT. Protein product: CASSLVGQFTDTQYF.

As for this clone: Other DNA variants within this sample encode the same CDR3. The CDR3 here is CASSGDQPQHF. In nucleotides, the CDR3 is TGTGCCAGCAGTGGAGATCAGCCCCAGCATTTT. The chain combines TRBV2 with TRBJ1-5, with D uncertain. The CDR3 spans 11 residues. Trimming stripped 4 bases from V and 5 bases from J, with 3 bases between. The germline gives CDR1 SNHLY, CDR2 FYNNEI. The variable domain in full, with the rest retrieved from reference TRBV2 and TRBJ1-5, is EPEVTQTPSHQVTQMGQEVILRCVPISNHLYFYWYRQILGQKVEFLVSFYNNEISEKSEIFDDQFSVERPDGSNFTLKIRSTKLEDSAMYFCASSGDQPQHFGDGTRLSIL.

The chain is built from TRBV27 and TRBJ1-1; D unresolved. V shed 4 bases and J shed 11 bases, with 14 bases lying between them. Germline V CDR1 and CDR2: MNHEY, SMNVEV (reference sequence). The CDR3 loop spans 12 amino acids. The CDR3 region is CASSSTLGGAFF. In DNA form, the CDR3 reads TGTGCCAGCAGTTCGACCTTAGGTGGCGCTTTCTTT.